This T cell receptor beta chain was sequenced in a study of blood T cells in healthy people across ages (dated by TCRdb to about 2015). At the level of the whole study: Template switching captured roughly one uniquely barcoded TCR beta cDNA molecule per two T cells in model experiments. The study measured age-related changes in TCR beta repertoire diversity using deep sequencing normalized with unique cDNA molecular identifiers. Four age groups were formed from the donors: young (average approximately 15 years), middle-aged (approximately 40), aged (about 62) and long-lived (about 80). Donors of different ages were randomly distributed across sequencing lanes to avoid experimental bias. The study analyzed two additional independent replicas of 1 million unique cDNA reads from the same blood draw for two donors, one aged 18 to 30 and one aged 80 or older. Overall study outcomes, separate from this receptor: There was a strong correlation between observed TCR beta diversity and the percentage of naive T cells measured by flow cytometry. Because profiling used bulk unsorted PBMCs, naive and antigen-experienced compartments could not be compared conclusively. Total diversity estimates from one million sequenced T cells were considered lower bounds and underestimates. Because the CMV infection status of the donors was unknown, age-related changes in expanded clonotypes may potentially have been confounded. The long-lived group showed more naive CD4+ T cells, fewer expanded clones and increased TCR diversity than the aged group, suggesting age selection. Observed TCR beta diversity per million T cells fell roughly linearly with age, and a significant reduction was already apparent by age around 40.

Library generation was performed with 5' RACE. Instrument used: Illumina HiSeq 2500. The second PCR ran for about 7 to 11 cycles and used a J-beta primer mix along with a sample-barcoded 5' primer. A unique molecular identifier was introduced onto each TCR beta cDNA molecule by a template-switch 5' adaptor carrying 12 random nucleotides. At least 3 million CDR3-containing paired-end reads were obtained from each sample. All of the RNA was converted into first-strand cDNA using the Mint cDNA synthesis kit, with a TRBC-specific oligonucleotide serving as the primer. Following uracil-DNA glycosylase treatment, all cDNA underwent a first 18-cycle PCR with the universal primers M1SS and BC2_uni_R. The study's processing was this. For normalization, 1 million high-quality reads were randomly selected from each sample, with every read carrying a distinct molecular identifier. Reads with shared molecular identifiers were discarded instead of being binned into consensus sequences. MiTCR, set to a Q25 quality threshold and the strictest error-elimination algorithm, was used for CDR3 identification, clonotype clustering and error correction. A nonparametric unseen species model with Euler transformation was used to estimate lower-bound total TCR beta diversity. The public reads were run again by TCRdb, first through fastp at Q25 and then through MiXCR, and only productive beta chains were kept. One record per CDR3 amino acid sequence lists the most common genes and DNA. The V and J calls were not made by the authors but by TCRdb's processing. Present in this sample are about 1,600,000 distinct CDR3 sequences, around 42% of which were seen just once. 7% to 9% of the sample lies in the top ten.

Donors were a few dozen systemically healthy Caucasian individuals from Russia aged 6 to 90 years. Each donor gave about 9.2 milliliters of peripheral blood, drawn into EDTA-treated Vacutainer tubes. PBMCs were isolated by Ficoll-Paque density-gradient centrifugation, with at least 7 million obtained per sample. Trizol reagent was used to extract total RNA from PBMCs, with at least 5 micrograms per sample. For every donor, flow cytometry on a PBMC aliquot measured the percentage of naive CD45RAhigh/CD27high T cells. Note on this clonotype: No cognate antigen has been identified for it. No base quality information exists; no much larger clone differs at one position.

Trimming takes 3 bases off V and 2 bases off J; junction bases not matched to a gene: 6. Its CDR3 holds 14 amino acids, cysteine through phenylalanine. Kept here is only the CDR3 DNA, which spans 42 bases and is read in frame from base 1. The germline V gene encodes CDR1 DFQATT and CDR2 SNEGSKA (reference sequence). Source material: blood. The sequence derives from a woman aged 18-29 years in good health. The chain is made from TRBV20-1 and TRBJ2-7; 8 of the junction bases match TRBD2. In nucleotides, the sequence is TGCAGTGCTAGTCACCAACTAGCGGCCTACGAGCAGTACTTC. Translated, this gives CSASHQLAAYEQYF.